Below, 22 T cell receptor beta chains from the same sample are listed, as sequenced in a study of T cells in Graves' hyperthyroidism and ophthalmopathy. TCR beta CDR3 regions were amplified from RNA. The TCR CDR3 was amplified in a first-round RT-PCR using the HTBI primer set. TCRdb re-analysed the multiplex PCR reads in MiXCR, keeping a single row per CDR3 protein. The sample comprises roughly 290,000 distinct CDR3 sequences, about a sixth of which are singletons, and approximately 57% rests with the top ten. Sequences were obtained from blood. These receptors were obtained from a woman between 55 and 75 years old with Graves' ophthalmopathy.

This clonotype was picked up many times. The chain employs TRBV7-2 and TRBJ2-5, with D possibly TRBD2 on 5 matching bases. The CDR3 has 13 amino acids. Germline V lookup: CDR1 SGHTA, CDR2 FQGNSA. V was clipped by 5 bases and J by 3 bases, with 10 bases between them. Here the CDR3 DNA reads TGTGCCAGCAGCCGGGGTGGGGAAGAGACCCAGTACTTC. The encoded protein is CASSRGGEETQYF.

This clonotype was detected ten times or more. The chain employs TRBV2 and TRBJ2-1; the match to TRBD2 covers 7 bases. The CDR3 is 15 amino acids. V was pared by 7 bases and J by 8 bases, with 14 bases of the junction left unmatched. Germline V gives CDR1 SNHLY, CDR2 FYNNEI. The CDR3 sequence: CASTRAGVAGDEQFF. The CDR3 DNA sequence: TGTGCCAGCACACGGGCGGGGGTGGCGGGCGATGAGCAGTTCTTC.

The genes are TRBV20-1 and TRBJ1-5, with D perhaps matching TRBD1 (5 bases). The CDR3 has 13 residues. Germline lookup yields CDR1 DFQATT and CDR2 SNEGSKA (reference sequence). CDR3 loop: CSVLWGSNQPQHF. The CDR3 nucleotides are TGCAGCGTCCTGTGGGGGTCCAATCAGCCCCAGCATTTT.

This clonotype was observed a few times. This may come from a read error, since a much larger clone is one base off. The chain uses TRBV7-2 and TRBJ1-4; 8 positions agree with TRBD1. The germline V gene encodes CDR1 SGHTA and CDR2 FQGNSA. After removal of 5 bases from V and 8 bases from J, the junction contained 13 bases not matched to a gene. The CDR3 is 16 amino acids. CDR3 coding DNA: TGTGCCAGCAGCCTTAGTCCCGGGACAGGAGGGGAAAAACTGTTTTTT. Amino acids: CASSLSPGTGGEKLFF.

For this clonotype: This may come from a read error, since a much larger clone is one base off. The chain couples TRBV7-6 to TRBJ2-3, with unresolved D. CDR1 is SGHVS, CDR2 FNYEAQ, per germline. This CDR3 has 14 amino acids. CDR3 sequence: CASSPTTVTDTRYF. The CDR3 nucleotides read TGTGCCAGCAGCCCCACAACAGTTACAGATACGCGGTATTTT.

V gene TRBV6-2 or TRBV6-3 combines with J gene TRBJ1-6; D is possibly TRBD1 (6 bases). Germline V gene sequence: CDR1 MNHEY, CDR2 SVGEGT. V lost 6 bases to trimming and J lost 4 bases, with 22 bases between them. CDR3 length: 18 residues. DNA for the CDR3: TGTGCCAGCAGCGTCACACATCTCGGGACATTTTATAATTCACCCCTCCACTTT. It specifies CASSVTHLGTFYNSPLHF.

This clonotype was observed a few times. The J gene is TRBJ2-6, the V gene TRBV7-2; TRBD2 agrees at 8 bases. The J segment lost 2 bases and the V segment lost 0 bases, leaving 3 bases of the junction unmatched. The CDR3 is 17 residues long. Germline CDR1 is SGHTA and CDR2 is FQGNSA. Here the CDR3 DNA reads TGTGCCAGCAGCTTAGCGGGTAGCGGGGCTGGGGCCAACGTCCTGACTTTC. This sequence encodes CASSLAGSGAGANVLTF.

The chain combines TRBV5-6 with TRBJ1-2, with 11 nucleotides matching TRBD1. This CDR3 has 14 amino acids. Germline V gene data show CDR1 as SGHDT and CDR2 as YYEEEE. V was clipped by 4 bases and J by 8 bases; unmatched bases: 7. CDR3 amino acids: CASSKGQGGEGYTF. The DNA for the CDR3 is TGTGCCAGCAGCAAGGGACAGGGGGGCGAAGGCTACACCTTC.

The chain uses TRBV10-2 and TRBJ2-3, with a tentative D call TRBD2 (5 bases). CDR3 length equals 14 residues. CDR1 is WSHSY and CDR2 is SAAADI in the germline V gene. Trimming cost V 4 bases and J 6 bases, with 14 bases left between them. For the CDR3, the DNA is TGCGCCAGCAGTGGGTCGGCCTCGGGGGATACGCAGTATTTT. Amino acids: CASSGSASGDTQYF.

This clonotype appeared a single time. V and J are TRBV4-2 and TRBJ2-3; 12 bases align to TRBD2. Germline CDR1 is LGHNA and CDR2 is YNFKEQ. V was pared by 0 bases and J by 4 bases, with 5 bases of the junction left unmatched. The CDR3 runs to 17 residues. The CDR3 sequence is CASSQDGASGGADTQYF. The CDR3 coding sequence is TGTGCCAGCAGCCAAGATGGGGCTAGCGGGGGGGCAGATACGCAGTATTTT.

The rearrangement links TRBV19 to TRBJ2-1, with 13 bases identical to TRBD2. Germline V gene data show CDR1 as LNHDA and CDR2 as SQIVND (reference sequence). CDR3 length: 19 amino acids. Unmatched junction bases numbered 12, after V lost 5 bases and J lost 2 bases. The CDR3 loop is CASSPYGTSGTGTYNEQFF. In DNA, the CDR3 is TGTGCCAGTAGTCCCTACGGGACTAGCGGGACCGGCACCTACAATGAGCAGTTCTTC.

This clonotype has just one count. In this CDR3 the conserved last residue, phenylalanine or tryptophan, is missing, so a read error is likely. The chain combines TRBV20-1 with TRBJ1-1; D is undetermined. Trimming pared 0 bases from V and 0 bases from J, leaving 8 bases between. Germline V lookup: CDR1 DFQATT, CDR2 SNEGSKA (reference sequence). The CDR3 is 14 amino acids. CDR3 coding DNA: TGCAGTGCTAGAGATCTGGGATTGAACACTGAAGCTTTCTCT. Amino acids: CSARDLGLNTEAFS.

This clonotype occurred many times. The genes are TRBV18 and TRBJ2-1; 7 bases align to TRBD1. V dropped 5 bases and J dropped 7; count of bases not matched to a gene: 11. Looked up from germline, CDR1 is KGHSH and CDR2 is LQKENI. The CDR3 covers 15 residues. This CDR3 is CASSAPGQVWNEQFF. As DNA, the CDR3 is TGTGCCAGCTCAGCCCCCGGACAGGTTTGGAATGAGCAGTTCTTC.

This chain links TRBV9 with TRBJ2-1; D is ambiguous. This CDR3 is 16 amino acids long. Trimming cost V 0 bases and J 0 bases, with 10 bases left between them. Per germline, CDR1 SGDLS and CDR2 YYNGEE. The DNA for the CDR3 is TGTGCCAGCAGCGTAGGTATGGCCAACTCCTACAATGAGCAGTTCTTC. Translation gives CASSVGMANSYNEQFF.

The rearrangement joins TRBV19 to TRBJ2-7, with 9 bases matching TRBD1. After removal of 4 bases from V and 3 bases from J, the junction contained 1 base not matched to a gene. The CDR3 sequence is 13 residues long. The germline V gene has CDR1 LNHDA and CDR2 SQIVND (reference sequence). CDR3 bases: TGTGCCAGTAGTAAGGACAGGGGCTACGAGCAGTACTTC. Its protein product is CASSKDRGYEQYF.

This clonotype was found many times. V gene TRBV5-1 combines with J gene TRBJ1-5; D is perhaps TRBD1 (5 bases). The CDR3 extends over 17 amino acids. Trimming stripped 4 bases from V and 1 base from J, with 18 bases between. The V gene's germline CDR1 is SGHRS and CDR2 YFSETQ. The CDR3 DNA reads as TGCGCCAGCAGCCCCACTCCGGGGGGGGAAAGCAATCAGCCCCAGCATTTT. Its translation: CASSPTPGGESNQPQHF.

This clonotype came up many times. The J gene is TRBJ1-2, the V gene TRBV7-2; D gene unclear. The CDR3 is 16 amino acids. Germline V gives CDR1 SGHTA, CDR2 FQGNSA. V was trimmed by 5 bases and J by 1 base, leaving 17 bases between them. CDR3 amino acids: CASSLSTRASNYGYTF. The DNA for the CDR3 is TGTGCCAGCAGCCTCAGCACAAGAGCCAGTAACTATGGCTACACCTTC.

This clonotype was recorded many times. The chain has TRBV12-3 or TRBV12-4 and TRBJ1-2; D not certain. The CDR3 has 12 residues. V lost 5 bases and J 4 bases, leaving 8 bases between the germline ends. As DNA, the CDR3 is TGTGCCAGCAGTCCCATGGGCTATGGCTACACCTTC. Protein: CASSPMGYGYTF.

Only a few counts were recorded for this clonotype. The chain carries TRBV4-1 and TRBJ1-1; 9 bases are shared with TRBD1. The germline V gene encodes CDR1 MGHRA and CDR2 YSYEKL. V shed 4 bases and J 4 bases; nucleotides not matched to a gene: 7. This CDR3 region has 15 residues. The CDR3 DNA sequence: TGCGCCAGCAGCCCGAAACAGGGGGCGCCCACTGAAGCTTTCTTT. It is translated as CASSPKQGAPTEAFF.

The chain employs TRBV6-2 or TRBV6-3 and TRBJ1-2; 7 nucleotides agree with TRBD1. Germline CDR1 and CDR2: MNHEY and SVGEGT. The CDR3 loop spans 13 amino acids. Unmatched junction bases numbered 9, after V lost 6 bases and J lost 8 bases. In DNA, the CDR3 is TGTGCCAGCAGCGACAGGGTGTTTGGAGGCTACACCTTC. Encoded protein: CASSDRVFGGYTF.

This clonotype was seen a handful of times. The chain uses TRBV2 and TRBJ1-5; 12 bases match TRBD1. CDR3 size: 14 residues. Germline CDR1 is SNHLY and CDR2 is FYNNEI. The trim removed 6 bases at V and 7 bases at J, leaving 4 bases unmatched. CDR3 protein: CASSAGTGGQPQHF. The CDR3 bases are TGTGCCAGCAGCGCAGGGACAGGGGGCCAGCCCCAGCATTTT.

This clonotype appeared a few times. V gene TRBV6-1 combines with J gene TRBJ2-6, with a tentative D call TRBD2 (5 bases). The CDR3 contains 15 residues. The V gene's germline CDR1 is MNHNS and CDR2 SASEGT. V shed 8 bases and J shed 5 bases, with 16 bases lying between them. The DNA of the CDR3 is TGTGCCAGCTCTCCGTGGGAGTCTAGGGCCAACGTCCTGACTTTC. This encodes CASSPWESRANVLTF.